This T cell receptor (beta chain) is from a study of T cell clones after liver transplantation. Measured with immunoSEQ multiplex PCR; TCRdb has only the in-frame clones, and not every one. This sample has just under 60,000 clones, with less than 85% found just once. The CDR3 is 17 residues long. V lost 1 base and J 7 bases, leaving 19 bases between the germline ends. Germline CDR1 and CDR2: SGHTA and FQGNSA. This chain uses TRBV7-2 with TRBJ2-2; either TRBD1 or TRBD2 may fit D (6 bases each). This sample comprised CD4+ T cells from blood, obtained at the approximately 16-month timepoint. The receptor's source is a human patient who received a liver transplant. Some of the T cells might come from the graft donor. The chain's CDR3 is CASSLGSGARTGGELFF. DNA for the CDR3: TGTGCCAGCAGCTTAGGTTCGGGGGCGCGAACGGGCGGGGAGCTGTTTTTT.